A single sample is the source of the 11 T cell receptor beta chains below, sequenced in a study of blood T cell repertoires in COVID-19. Sequencing was performed with immunoSEQ multiplex PCR; in TCRdb, only in-frame clones are kept and a portion is missing. This table holds around 170,000 clones, about 82% found once. Sequences were obtained from peripheral blood. These receptors all stem from a man between 65 and 85 years old with active or convalescent COVID-19.

V is TRBV10-3 and J is TRBJ2-1; 8 bases are shared with TRBD2. This CDR3 contains 17 residues. Germline CDR1 and CDR2: ENHRY and SYGVKD. Trimming cost V 2 bases and J 0 bases; bases outside gene matches: 6. The CDR3 reads CAISERGSGGSYNEQFF. The CDR3 DNA sequence: TGTGCCATCAGTGAGAGGGGAAGCGGGGGCTCCTACAATGAGCAGTTCTTC.

Worth noting for this clone: The sample has other DNA sequences that encode this CDR3 too. The chain is built from TRBV20-1 and TRBJ1-6, with unresolved D. CDR1 is DFQATT and CDR2 is SNEGSKA in the germline V gene (reference sequence). V was clipped by 6 bases and J by 7 bases, with 7 bases between them. The CDR3 length is 11 residues. CDR3 protein: CSAAGNSPLHF. The CDR3 nucleotides are TGCAGTGCGGCAGGAAATTCACCCCTCCACTTT.

The gene calls are TRBV6-1 and TRBJ1-5, with D tentatively TRBD1 (5 bases). Trimming cost V 1 base and J 3 bases, with 13 bases left between them. CDR3 length: 16 residues. Germline values: CDR1 MNHNS, CDR2 SASEGT. DNA for the CDR3: TGTGCCAGCAGTGAAGGTCTGGCCAGGGACAATCAGCCCCAGCATTTT. It specifies CASSEGLARDNQPQHF.

This chain links TRBV6-2 or TRBV6-3 with TRBJ1-1, with TRBD1 identical over 7 bases. J gave up 3 bases and V 0 bases, and 7 bases lay outside the gene matches. The CDR3 is 16 amino acids. Germline V gene data show CDR1 as MNHEY and CDR2 as SVGEGT. CDR3 in amino acids: CASSYSEGAADTEAFF. As DNA, the CDR3 is TGTGCCAGCAGTTACTCGGAGGGGGCCGCGGACACTGAAGCTTTCTTT.

This clone was detected only once. This chain uses TRBV5-1 with TRBJ1-3; maybe TRBD1 (5 bases). This CDR3 region has 15 residues. The germline V gene has CDR1 SGHRS and CDR2 YFSETQ. Trimming took off 4 bases at V and 3 bases at J, with 14 bases between the two ends. The CDR3 here is CASSPGPGLGNTIYF. CDR3 DNA sequence: TGCGCCAGCAGCCCTGGCCCGGGACTTGGAAACACCATATATTTT.

The chain couples TRBV5-1 to TRBJ1-2; 7 bases align to TRBD1. This CDR3 is built from 13 residues. V shed 4 bases, J shed 2 bases, and the junction held 2 bases outside the gene matches. Looked up from germline, CDR1 is SGHRS and CDR2 is YFSETQ. The CDR3 protein is CASSLDRNYGYTF. The CDR3 nucleotides read TGCGCCAGCAGCCTGGACAGGAACTATGGCTACACCTTC.

DNA for the CDR3: TGCGCCAGCAGCCTGGAGGGGGGCAATCAGCCCCAGCATTTT. It codes for CASSLEGGNQPQHF. The rearrangement links TRBV5-1 to TRBJ1-5; the D gene is possibly TRBD1 (6 bases). V dropped 4 bases and J dropped 2 bases, with 10 bases sitting between them. Germline lookup yields CDR1 SGHRS and CDR2 YFSETQ. The length of the CDR3 is 14 residues.

The rearrangement links TRBV21-1 to TRBJ2-1; the D call in the table, TRBD2, was not verified against the DNA. TRBV21-1 constitutes a pseudogene. The CDR3 runs 18 residues. The DNA for the CDR3 is TGTGCCAGCAGCTTTCTCTGGGGGCGGGAGGCCCCCCTTAATGAGCAGTTCTTC. This sequence encodes CASSFLWGREAPLNEQFF.

The chain links TRBV4-3 to TRBJ2-2, with a weak D call TRBD2 (6 bases). Per germline, CDR1 LGHNA and CDR2 YSLEER. The CDR3 spans 17 residues. The V end lost 1 base, the J end lost 0 bases, and 12 bases lay between the germline ends. The DNA for the CDR3 is TGCGCCAGCAGCCAAGGGGGACTGGGACCGAACACCGGGGAGCTGTTTTTT. Translating it yields CASSQGGLGPNTGELFF.

About this clone itself: A junction end diverges from the germline sequence, so it may reflect a read error. The chain recombines TRBV11-2 with TRBJ2-3; TRBD1 is a possible D gene (6 bases). This CDR3 spans 15 amino acids. The V gene's germline CDR1 is SGHAT and CDR2 FQNNGV. CDR3 nucleotide sequence: TGTGCCAGCAGCTTAGATACAGGGTTTAGGGATACGCAGTGTTTT. Its translation: CASSLDTGFRDTQCF.

The chain couples TRBV30 to TRBJ1-6; tentatively, D is TRBD1 (6 bases). CDR3 length: 15 residues. Germline loops: CDR1 GTSNPN, CDR2 SVGIG (reference sequence). Trimming pared 1 base from V and 6 bases from J, leaving 13 bases between. This CDR3 reads CAWSGGGGPNSPLHF. The CDR3 region has the DNA TGTGCCTGGAGTGGTGGGGGCGGCCCTAATTCACCCCTCCACTTT.